The clone carrying this T cell receptor beta chain showed up just a few times. V was clipped by 4 bases and J by 4 bases, with 13 bases between them. This CDR3 contains 14 residues. Germline loops: CDR1 MNHEY, CDR2 SVGEGT. Repertoires were generated with immunoSEQ multiplex PCR, while TCRdb's copy carries only in-frame clones and drops some. The sample records approximately 260,000 clones, more than 70% being singletons. This sample stems from a study of blood T cell repertoires in COVID-19. Turning to the study itself: PBMCs, B-cell-depleted T cells, or T cells provided the cDNA or gDNA that made up the material.

This sequence joins TRBV6-2 or TRBV6-3 and TRBJ1-1; D is perhaps TRBD1 (6 bases). The specimen was PBMCs or T cells enriched from blood (not recorded which). The TCR originated in a middle-aged woman with acute COVID-19. In DNA, the CDR3 is TGTGCCAGCAGTTCCCCACAGGGTCGCACTGAAGCTTTCTTT. Residues: CASSSPQGRTEAFF.